The 32 T cell receptor beta chains below come from one sample, sequenced in a study of cytomegalovirus exposure and HLA in healthy donors. Vbeta (60) and Jbeta (13) primers were used in the PCR. Using immunoSEQ multiplex PCR, the repertoire was profiled, and TCRdb retains in-frame clones only, with some absent. This table holds some 110,000 clones, 75% to 85% found once. The specimen was PBMCs. The receptors derive from a man in his forties or fifties in good health and CMV-seronegative.

This clone was recorded once. The CDR3 is CASSLDQGAILNSPLHF. DNA of the CDR3: TGTGCCAGCAGCTTGGATCAGGGGGCGATTTTGAATTCACCCCTCCACTTT. The rearrangement links TRBV5-8 to TRBJ1-6, with 8 bases matching TRBD1. Germline V gene lookup returns CDR1 SGHTS and CDR2 YDEGEE. The length of the CDR3 is 17 residues. V gave up 0 bases and J gave up 7 bases; unmatched junction bases: 9.

This chain joins TRBV7-9 and TRBJ2-3; unclear D gene. Germline CDR1 SEHNR, CDR2 FQNEAQ (reference sequence). V lost 2 bases to trimming and J lost 1 base, with 10 bases between them. CDR3 length equals 15 residues. The CDR3 loop is CASSLSPLGTDTQYF. The DNA for the CDR3 is TGTGCCAGCAGCTTATCCCCGTTAGGCACAGATACGCAGTATTTT.

The rearrangement joins TRBV28 to TRBJ2-1; 8 bases match TRBD2. The CDR3 extends over 14 amino acids. The V gene end was trimmed by 6 bases and the J gene end by 8 bases; junction bases not matched to a gene: 9. Germline CDR1 reads MDHEN; CDR2 reads SYDVKM. CDR3 sequence (DNA): TGTGCCAGCAGACCCGGGACTAGTTTAGATGAGCAGTTCTTC. It codes for CASRPGTSLDEQFF. Using reference TRBV28 and TRBJ2-1 for the parts outside the CDR3, the full variable domain is DVKVTQSSRYLVKRTGEKVFLECVQDMDHENMFWYRQDPGLGLRLIYFSYDVKMKEKGDIPEGYSVSREKKERFSLILESASTNQTSMYLCASRPGTSLDEQFFGPGTRLTVL.

This clone was recorded once. J is TRBJ1-5 and V is TRBV5-6, with D unclear. Looked up from germline, CDR1 is SGHDT and CDR2 is YYEEEE. This CDR3 contains 13 residues. Between the trimmed V and J ends, which lost 4 bases and 7 bases, there was a span of 12 bases. The CDR3 region is CASSPSSGQPQHF. As DNA, the CDR3 is TGTGCCAGCAGCCCCTCGTCGGGGCAGCCCCAGCATTTT.

This clone was found a few times. The J gene is TRBJ1-2, the V gene TRBV4-1; D perhaps matches TRBD1 (5 bases). The V and J ends lost 2 bases and 8 bases respectively, with 15 bases between them. CDR3 length equals 14 residues. In germline, CDR1 is MGHRA, CDR2 YSYEKL. The CDR3 DNA is TGCGCCAGCAGCCAACCTGACCCAGGGAGGGGCTACACCTTC. The encoded protein is CASSQPDPGRGYTF.

The sample holds a few counts of this clone. This chain joins TRBV28 and TRBJ1-1; possible D gene TRBD1, 5 bases. Trimming removed 3 bases from V and 5 bases from J, with 13 bases in between. CDR3 length: 14 residues. Germline CDR1 and CDR2: MDHEN and SYDVKM. The CDR3: CASSFGQEGTEAFF. CDR3 DNA: TGTGCCAGCAGTTTTGGCCAGGAGGGGACTGAAGCTTTCTTT.

This chain links TRBV6-5 with TRBJ1-3, with a possible D match to TRBD1 (6 bases). CDR1 and CDR2 (germline): MNHEY, SVGAGI. Trimming removed 4 bases from V and 0 bases from J, with 10 bases in between. The CDR3 spans 15 residues. CDR3 in DNA: TGTGCCAGCAGTTCTACAGGGAGCTCTGGAAACACCATATATTTT. Translating it yields CASSSTGSSGNTIYF.

The chain carries TRBV29-1 and TRBJ2-7; D call uncertain. Trimming took off 4 bases at V and 4 bases at J, with 11 bases between the two ends. The CDR3 is made up of 12 amino acids. The germline gives CDR1 SQVTM, CDR2 ANQGSEA. The CDR3 loop is CSVADTLYEQYF. In DNA, the CDR3 is TGCAGCGTTGCCGACACTTTATACGAGCAGTACTTC.

V usage is TRBV5-6 and J usage is TRBJ1-5, with TRBD1 matching 7 bases. The J segment lost 6 bases and the V segment lost 5 bases, leaving 5 bases of the junction unmatched. From germline, CDR1 is SGHDT and CDR2 YYEEEE. The CDR3 loop spans 13 amino acids. This CDR3 reads CASSSTGAQPQHF. CDR3 in DNA: TGTGCCAGCAGTTCTACAGGGGCTCAGCCCCAGCATTTT.

The V call is TRBV6-1, the J call TRBJ1-2; D remains ambiguous. Trimming took off 1 base at V and 10 bases at J, with 28 bases between the two ends. The CDR3 is 18 residues long. Germline CDR1 is MNHNS and CDR2 is SASEGT. The CDR3 nucleotides are TGTGCCAGCAGTGAAGGGGTACAAAGCCCCAGGATGACTATGCTCTACACCTTC. This sequence encodes CASSEGVQSPRMTMLYTF.

Only a few counts were recorded for this clone. CDR3 sequence: CASRRGGSPDTEAFF. The CDR3 region has the DNA TGTGCCAGCAGGAGAGGGGGATCCCCGGACACTGAAGCTTTCTTT. V usage is TRBV6-1 and J usage is TRBJ1-1; perhaps TRBD1 as D (6 bases). The germline CDR1 and CDR2 sequences are MNHNS and SASEGT. Between the trimmed V and J ends, which lost 6 bases and 3 bases, there was a span of 17 bases. CDR3 size: 15 residues.

This rearrangement joins TRBV2 to TRBJ2-7; perhaps TRBD2 as D (7 bases). Between the trimmed V and J ends, which lost 6 bases and 2 bases, there was a span of 20 bases. The V gene's germline CDR1 is SNHLY and CDR2 FYNNEI. CDR3 length: 16 amino acids. The CDR3 loop reads CASRLEAGASPYEQYF. The DNA for the CDR3 is TGTGCCAGCAGATTAGAGGCGGGGGCCTCTCCCTACGAGCAGTACTTC.

This chain connects TRBV10-3 to TRBJ2-2; TRBD1 agrees at 7 bases. Germline V gene data show CDR1 as ENHRY and CDR2 as SYGVKD. Unmatched junction bases numbered 11, after V lost 10 bases and J lost 6 bases. The CDR3 contains 14 residues. As DNA, the CDR3 is TGTGCCAGCGAGTCTCAGGGGGTTGCCGGGGAGCTGTTTTTT. Its protein is CASESQGVAGELFF.

On this clone itself: Sequence at one end of the junction differs from germline and may be a read error. This same CDR3 is encoded by further DNA sequences in the sample. The chain is built from TRBV7-9 and TRBJ1-1, with a tentative D call TRBD1 (5 bases). Germline V gene sequence: CDR1 SEHNR, CDR2 FQNEAQ (reference sequence). The CDR3 length is 14 residues. The CDR3 DNA reads TGTTCCAGCAGTCTCCTGACAGAGAACACTGAAGCTTTCTTT. This sequence encodes CSSSLLTENTEAFF. Looking up the rest from reference TRBV7-9 and TRBJ1-1 gives the full variable domain: DTGVSQNPRHKITKRGQNVTFRCDPISEHNRLYWYRQTLGQGPEFLTYFQNEAQLEKSRLLSDRFSAERPKGSFSTLEIQRTEQGDSAMYLCSSSLLTENTEAFFGQGTRLTVV.

V gene TRBV5-1 combines with J gene TRBJ1-2, with D uncertain. Germline CDR1 is SGHRS and CDR2 is YFSETQ. V gave up 0 bases and J gave up 7 bases, with 7 bases separating them. This CDR3 has 12 amino acids. Here the CDR3 DNA reads TGCGCCAGCAGCTTGGACGGGGTTGGCTACACCTTC. Its translation is CASSLDGVGYTF. The full variable domain, with the rest looked up from reference TRBV5-1 and TRBJ1-2, is KAGVTQTPRYLIKTRGQQVTLSCSPISGHRSVSWYQQTPGQGLQFLFEYFSETQRNKGNFPGRFSGRQFSNSRSEMNVSTLELGDSALYLCASSLDGVGYTFGSGTRLTVV.

The rearrangement links TRBV7-2 to TRBJ2-3; tentative D call: TRBD2 (5 bases). The germline CDR1 and CDR2 sequences are SGHTA and FQGNSA. The CDR3 consists of 14 residues. V lost 5 bases to trimming and J lost 1 base, with 10 bases between them. The DNA of the CDR3 is TGTGCCAGCAGCGTACGTAGCGGCACAGATACGCAGTATTTT. Its translation is CASSVRSGTDTQYF.

The chain joins TRBV11-2 to TRBJ2-7; a weak D match, TRBD1 (6 bases). CDR3 length: 17 amino acids. Germline V lookup: CDR1 SGHAT, CDR2 FQNNGV. V gave up 5 bases and J gave up 1 base, with 21 bases separating them. Written as DNA, the CDR3 is TGTGCCAGCAGCCAGATCTCTGGGACACGTCCATCCTACGAGCAGTACGTC. As protein: CASSQISGTRPSYEQYV.

This rearrangement joins TRBV5-6 to TRBJ2-2; TRBD2 matches at 10 bases. The CDR3 length is 16 residues. J gave up 2 bases and V 0 bases, and 1 base lay outside the gene matches. Germline CDR1 SGHDT, CDR2 YYEEEE. CDR3 sequence: CASSLVAGGNTGELFF. The CDR3, as DNA: TGTGCCAGCAGCTTGGTAGCGGGGGGTAACACCGGGGAGCTGTTTTTT.

V usage is TRBV5-1 and J usage is TRBJ2-7; 7 nucleotides line up with TRBD1. V shed 1 base, J shed 2 bases, and the junction held 6 bases outside the gene matches. The CDR3 spans 15 residues. From germline, CDR1 is SGHRS and CDR2 YFSETQ. The CDR3 loop reads CASSLSGTDTYEQYV. In DNA, the CDR3 is TGCGCCAGCAGCTTGAGTGGGACAGACACCTACGAGCAGTACGTC.

V gene TRBV5-1 combines with J gene TRBJ2-3, with TRBD1 matching over 12 bases. Trimming at V came to 4 bases and at J to 4 bases, leaving 4 bases not matched to a gene. The CDR3 has 15 residues. In germline, CDR1 is SGHRS, CDR2 YFSETQ. The CDR3 region is CASSLGTGGADTQYF. DNA for the CDR3: TGCGCCAGCAGCCTAGGGACAGGGGGCGCAGATACGCAGTATTTT.

There are a few counts of this clone. This chain joins TRBV5-4 and TRBJ1-3; weak D call: TRBD1 (6 bases). CDR3 length: 15 residues. Germline-derived CDR1 and CDR2 are SGHNT and YYREEE (reference sequence). V was cut by 0 bases and J by 4 bases, with 11 bases left in between. The CDR3, as DNA: TGTGCCAGCAGCTTGGGGCAGGGGACCGGAAACACCATATATTTT. It is translated as CASSLGQGTGNTIYF.

This chain links TRBV5-1 with TRBJ2-1, with TRBD2 identical over 12 bases. The ends lost 4 bases at V and 9 bases at J; junction bases unmatched: 2. This CDR3 comprises 13 residues. CDR1 and CDR2 from the germline V gene are SGHRS and YFSETQ. The CDR3 region has the DNA TGCGCCAGCAGCGAGACTAGCGGGGGTGAGCAGTTCTTC. Its translation is CASSETSGGEQFF.

V and J are TRBV6-5 and TRBJ2-5; TRBD2 agrees at 8 bases. V shed 6 bases, J shed 4 bases, and the junction held 10 bases outside the gene matches. Germline V CDR1 and CDR2: MNHEY, SVGAGI. The CDR3 loop spans 15 amino acids. The CDR3 loop reads CASRSGGLESETQYF. Written as DNA, the CDR3 is TGTGCCAGCAGGTCGGGGGGGCTCGAATCAGAGACCCAGTACTTC.

In its sample, this clone was seen a few times. The chain uses TRBV15 and TRBJ1-1; D perhaps matches TRBD1 (6 bases). Looked up from germline, CDR1 is LNHNV and CDR2 is YYDKDF (reference sequence). Deletions cut 3 bases from V and 1 base from J, with 12 bases between. CDR3 size: 15 residues. The CDR3 sequence is CATSSSQGWNTEAFF. The DNA for the CDR3 is TGTGCCACCAGCAGCAGCCAGGGGTGGAACACTGAAGCTTTCTTT.

CDR3 amino acids: CASSRLAGGINTQYF. The CDR3 nucleotides are TGTGCCAGCAGCCGACTAGCGGGGGGAATTAATACGCAGTATTTT. The rearrangement uses TRBV2 and TRBJ2-3, with 13 positions matching TRBD2. The germline V gene encodes CDR1 SNHLY and CDR2 FYNNEI. The CDR3 covers 15 residues. With 6 bases clipped from V and 7 bases from J, the junction kept 7 bases outside the gene matches.

The J gene is TRBJ1-2, the V gene TRBV19, with D maybe TRBD1 (6 bases). Germline assignment: CDR1 LNHDA and CDR2 SQIVND (reference sequence). V shed 7 bases and J shed 4 bases, with 10 bases lying between them. The CDR3 totals 12 residues. The CDR3 protein is CASKTGSYGYTF. In nucleotides, the CDR3 is TGTGCCAGTAAAACAGGGAGCTATGGCTACACCTTC. The full variable domain, its missing parts supplied by reference TRBV19 and TRBJ1-2, is DGGITQSPKYLFRKEGQNVTLSCEQNLNHDAMYWYRQDPGQGLRLIYYSQIVNDFQKGDIAEGYSVSREKKESFPLTVTSAQKNPTAFYLCASKTGSYGYTFGSGTRLTVV.

This clone was observed a handful of times. The chain carries TRBV19 and TRBJ1-6; TRBD1 is a possible D gene (5 bases). V gave up 5 bases and J gave up 1 base, with 9 bases separating them. The CDR3 loop spans 15 amino acids. CDR1 and CDR2 (germline): LNHDA, SQIVND (reference sequence). DNA of the CDR3: TGTGCCAGTAGTTTGACAGTGTCCTATAATTCACCCCTCCACTTT. Amino acid sequence: CASSLTVSYNSPLHF. The full variable domain, in which reference TRBV19 and TRBJ1-6 provide the parts outside the CDR3, is DGGITQSPKYLFRKEGQNVTLSCEQNLNHDAMYWYRQDPGQGLRLIYYSQIVNDFQKGDIAEGYSVSREKKESFPLTVTSAQKNPTAFYLCASSLTVSYNSPLHFGNGTRLTVT.

The table lists this clone with a count of one. The chain has TRBV19 and TRBJ1-2; tentatively, D is TRBD1 (5 bases). This CDR3 is 14 amino acids long. Germline CDR1 reads LNHDA; CDR2 reads SQIVND (reference sequence). Trimming removed 3 bases at V and 1 base at J, with 9 bases between. CDR3 sequence: CASSIQGNNYGYTF. As DNA, the CDR3 is TGTGCCAGTAGTATTCAGGGAAATAACTATGGCTACACCTTC.

The rearrangement uses TRBV28 and TRBJ1-1; possible D gene TRBD1, 6 bases. V lost 6 bases and J 1 base, leaving 9 bases between the germline ends. Per germline, CDR1 MDHEN and CDR2 SYDVKM. This CDR3 spans 13 amino acids. CDR3 nucleotide sequence: TGTGCCAGCAGGGGACAATCGAACACTGAAGCTTTCTTT. Protein sequence: CASRGQSNTEAFF.

This chain connects TRBV27 to TRBJ1-4; TRBD1 agrees at 8 bases. J gave up 10 bases and V 6 bases, and 10 bases lay outside the gene matches. Germline loops: CDR1 MNHEY, CDR2 SMNVEV (reference sequence). The CDR3 has 14 residues. Written as DNA, the CDR3 is TGTGCCAGCAGGGCCCAGGGGGCCGCGGGAAAACTGTTTTTT. Amino acid sequence: CASRAQGAAGKLFF.

The CDR3 DNA reads TGTGCCAGCTCAGCAGGGGGCGGAGACACTGAAGCTTTCTTT. This translates into CASSAGGGDTEAFF. This chain joins TRBV18 and TRBJ1-1; 8 nucleotides align to TRBD1. With 5 bases clipped from V and 3 bases from J, the junction kept 5 bases outside the gene matches. Germline values: CDR1 KGHSH, CDR2 LQKENI. This CDR3 comprises 14 residues.

The J gene is TRBJ2-1, the V gene TRBV5-1, with D possibly TRBD1 on 5 matching bases. Trimming shortened V by 1 base and J by 7 bases, and 12 bases separated the two germline ends. Germline-derived CDR1 and CDR2 are SGHRS and YFSETQ. The CDR3 contains 14 residues. CDR3 coding DNA: TGCGCCAGCAGCTTGCGGCAGGGTATGAATGAGCAGTTCTTC. As protein: CASSLRQGMNEQFF.